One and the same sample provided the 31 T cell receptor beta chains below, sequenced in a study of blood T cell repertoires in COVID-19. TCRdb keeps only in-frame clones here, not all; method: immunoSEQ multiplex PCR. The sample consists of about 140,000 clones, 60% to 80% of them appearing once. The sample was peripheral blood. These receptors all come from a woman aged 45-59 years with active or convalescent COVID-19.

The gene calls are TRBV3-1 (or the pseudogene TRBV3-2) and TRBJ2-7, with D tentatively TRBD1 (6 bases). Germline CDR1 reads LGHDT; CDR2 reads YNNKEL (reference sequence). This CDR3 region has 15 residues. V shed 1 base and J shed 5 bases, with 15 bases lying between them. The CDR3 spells CASSQGGQRWDEQYF. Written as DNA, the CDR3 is TGTGCCAGCAGCCAAGGGGGACAACGGTGGGACGAGCAGTACTTC.

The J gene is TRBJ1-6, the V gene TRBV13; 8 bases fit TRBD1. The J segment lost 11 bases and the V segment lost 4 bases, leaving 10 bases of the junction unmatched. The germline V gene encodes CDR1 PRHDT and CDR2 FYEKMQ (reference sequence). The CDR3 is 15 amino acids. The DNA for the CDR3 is TGTGCCAGCAGCTCGACAGGGGACCATGGGGCACCCCTCCACTTT. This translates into CASSSTGDHGAPLHF.

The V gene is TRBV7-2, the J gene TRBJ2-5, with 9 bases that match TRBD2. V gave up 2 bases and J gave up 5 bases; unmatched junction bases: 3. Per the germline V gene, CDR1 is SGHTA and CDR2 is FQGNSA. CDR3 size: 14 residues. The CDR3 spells CASSLRREGETQYF. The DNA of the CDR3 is TGTGCCAGCAGCTTACGGCGGGAGGGTGAGACCCAGTACTTC.

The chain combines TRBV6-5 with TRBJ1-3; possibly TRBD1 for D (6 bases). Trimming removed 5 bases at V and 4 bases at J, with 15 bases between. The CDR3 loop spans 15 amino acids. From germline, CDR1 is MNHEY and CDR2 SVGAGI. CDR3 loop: CASSQGRKTGNTIYF. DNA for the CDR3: TGTGCCAGCAGTCAGGGGAGAAAGACAGGAAACACCATATATTTT.

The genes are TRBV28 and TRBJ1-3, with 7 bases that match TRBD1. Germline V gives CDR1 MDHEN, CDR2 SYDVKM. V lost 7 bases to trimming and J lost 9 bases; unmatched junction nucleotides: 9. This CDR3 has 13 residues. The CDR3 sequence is CASTRDRVRTIYF. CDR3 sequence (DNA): TGTGCCAGCACCCGAGACAGGGTCCGCACCATATATTTT.

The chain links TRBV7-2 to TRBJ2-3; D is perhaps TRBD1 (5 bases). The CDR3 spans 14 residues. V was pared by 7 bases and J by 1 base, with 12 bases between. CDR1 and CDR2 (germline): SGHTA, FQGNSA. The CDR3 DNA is TGTGCCAGCAAGGTGGCCAGGGGCACAGATACGCAGTATTTT. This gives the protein CASKVARGTDTQYF.

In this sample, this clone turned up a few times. The DNA for the CDR3 is TGTGCCAGCAGCTTAGGGCACAGGAATTCACCCCTCCACTTT. This translates into CASSLGHRNSPLHF. This chain links TRBV7-2 with TRBJ1-6, with a tentative D call TRBD1 (5 bases). This CDR3 region has 14 residues. Germline loops: CDR1 SGHTA, CDR2 FQGNSA. With 1 base removed from V and 7 bases from J, the gap between germline ends came to 8 bases.

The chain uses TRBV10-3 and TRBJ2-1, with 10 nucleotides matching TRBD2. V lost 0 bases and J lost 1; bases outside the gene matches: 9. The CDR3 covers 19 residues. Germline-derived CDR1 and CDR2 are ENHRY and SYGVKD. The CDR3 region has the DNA TGTGCCATCAGTGAGTCGATGACTAGCGGGTCCCGATCCTACAATGAGCAGTTCTTC. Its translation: CAISESMTSGSRSYNEQFF.

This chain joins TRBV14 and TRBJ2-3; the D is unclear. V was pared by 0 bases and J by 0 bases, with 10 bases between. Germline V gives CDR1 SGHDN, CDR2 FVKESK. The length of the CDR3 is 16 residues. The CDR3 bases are TGTGCCAGCAGCCAAGATGGCAGGATGAGCACAGATACGCAGTATTTT. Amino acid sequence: CASSQDGRMSTDTQYF.

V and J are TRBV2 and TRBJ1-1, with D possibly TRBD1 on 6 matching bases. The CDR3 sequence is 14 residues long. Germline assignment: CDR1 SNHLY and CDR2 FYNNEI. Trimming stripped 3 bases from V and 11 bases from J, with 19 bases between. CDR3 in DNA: TGTGCCAGCAGTGACGGGGGGGGCCCCTTTACTGCTTTCTTT. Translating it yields CASSDGGGPFTAFF.

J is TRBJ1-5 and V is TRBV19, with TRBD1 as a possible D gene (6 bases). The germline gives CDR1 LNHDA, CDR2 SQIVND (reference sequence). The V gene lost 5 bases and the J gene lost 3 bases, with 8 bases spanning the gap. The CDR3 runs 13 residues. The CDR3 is CASSRQVNQPQHF. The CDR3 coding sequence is TGTGCCAGTAGTCGACAGGTCAATCAGCCCCAGCATTTT.

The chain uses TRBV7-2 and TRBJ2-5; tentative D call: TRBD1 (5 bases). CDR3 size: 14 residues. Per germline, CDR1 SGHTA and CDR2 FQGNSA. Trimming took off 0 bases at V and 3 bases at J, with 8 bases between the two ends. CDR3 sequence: CASSLAGRKETQYF. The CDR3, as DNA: TGTGCCAGCAGCTTAGCGGGGCGCAAAGAGACCCAGTACTTC.

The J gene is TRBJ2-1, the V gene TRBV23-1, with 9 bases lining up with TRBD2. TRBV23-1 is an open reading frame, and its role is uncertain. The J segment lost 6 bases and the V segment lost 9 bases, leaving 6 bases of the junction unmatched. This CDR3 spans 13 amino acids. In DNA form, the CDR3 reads TGCGCCAGACCGGGACTAGCACGCAATGAGCAGTTCTTC. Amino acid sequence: CARPGLARNEQFF.

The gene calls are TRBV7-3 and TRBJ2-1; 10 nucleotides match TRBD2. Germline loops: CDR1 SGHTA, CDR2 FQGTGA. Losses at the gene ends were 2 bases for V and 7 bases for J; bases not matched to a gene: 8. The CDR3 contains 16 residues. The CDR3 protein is CASSLVAGGLYNEQFF. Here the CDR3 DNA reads TGTGCCAGCAGCTTAGTAGCGGGAGGTTTGTATAATGAGCAGTTCTTC.

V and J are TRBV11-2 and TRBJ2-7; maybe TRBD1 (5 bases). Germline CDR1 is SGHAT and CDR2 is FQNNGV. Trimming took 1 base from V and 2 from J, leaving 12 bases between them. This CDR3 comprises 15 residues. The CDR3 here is CASSLGQGPTYEQYF. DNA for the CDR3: TGTGCCAGCAGCTTAGGGCAGGGTCCCACCTACGAGCAGTACTTC. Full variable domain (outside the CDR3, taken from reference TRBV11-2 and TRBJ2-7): EAGVAQSPRYKIIEKRQSVAFWCNPISGHATLYWYQQILGQGPKLLIQFQNNGVVDDSQLPKDRFSAERLKGVDSTLKIQPAKLEDSAVYLCASSLGQGPTYEQYFGPGTRLTVT.

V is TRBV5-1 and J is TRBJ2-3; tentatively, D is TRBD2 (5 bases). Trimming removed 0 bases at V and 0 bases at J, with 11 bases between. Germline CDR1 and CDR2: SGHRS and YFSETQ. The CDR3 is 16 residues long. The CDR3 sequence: CASSLGGGPSTDTQYF. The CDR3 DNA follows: TGCGCCAGCAGCTTGGGTGGCGGGCCTAGCACAGATACGCAGTATTTT.

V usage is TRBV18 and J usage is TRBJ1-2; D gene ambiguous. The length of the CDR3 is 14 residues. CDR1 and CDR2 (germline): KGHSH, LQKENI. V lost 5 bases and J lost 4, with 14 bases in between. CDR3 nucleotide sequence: TGTGCCAGCTCATCAGAGCCTCTAGGCTATGGCTACACCTTC. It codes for CASSSEPLGYGYTF.

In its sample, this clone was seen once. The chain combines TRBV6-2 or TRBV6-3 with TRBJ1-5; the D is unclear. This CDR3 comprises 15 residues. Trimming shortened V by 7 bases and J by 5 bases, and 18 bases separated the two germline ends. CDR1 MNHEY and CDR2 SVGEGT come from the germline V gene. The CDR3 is CASTPGWQEDQPQHF. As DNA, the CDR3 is TGTGCCAGCACCCCCGGCTGGCAGGAAGATCAGCCCCAGCATTTT.

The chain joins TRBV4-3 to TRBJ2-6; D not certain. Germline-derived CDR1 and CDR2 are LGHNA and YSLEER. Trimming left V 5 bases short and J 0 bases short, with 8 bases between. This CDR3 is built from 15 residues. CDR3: CASSIFRSGANVLTF. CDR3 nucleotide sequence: TGCGCCAGCAGCATTTTCCGCTCTGGGGCCAACGTCCTGACTTTC.

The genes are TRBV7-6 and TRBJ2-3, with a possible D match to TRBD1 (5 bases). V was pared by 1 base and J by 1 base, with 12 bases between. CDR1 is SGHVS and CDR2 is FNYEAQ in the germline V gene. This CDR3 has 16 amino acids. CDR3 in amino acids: CASSLGPEQGTDTQYF. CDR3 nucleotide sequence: TGTGCCAGCAGCTTAGGGCCTGAACAGGGCACAGATACGCAGTATTTT.

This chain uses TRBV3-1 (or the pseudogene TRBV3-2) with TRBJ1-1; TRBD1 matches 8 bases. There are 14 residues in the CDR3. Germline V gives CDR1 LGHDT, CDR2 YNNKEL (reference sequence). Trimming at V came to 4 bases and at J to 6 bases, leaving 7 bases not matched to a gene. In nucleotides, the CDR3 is TGTGCCAGCAGCCTCGGACAGGGTTTGGCTGAAGCTTTCTTT. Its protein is CASSLGQGLAEAFF.

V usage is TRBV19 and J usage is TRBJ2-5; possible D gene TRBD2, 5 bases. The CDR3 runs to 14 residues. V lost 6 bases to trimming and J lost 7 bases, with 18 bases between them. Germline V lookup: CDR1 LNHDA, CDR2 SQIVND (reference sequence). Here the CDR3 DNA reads TGTGCCAGTAGCGACGGACTGGGGTCTGGGACCCAGTACTTC. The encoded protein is CASSDGLGSGTQYF.

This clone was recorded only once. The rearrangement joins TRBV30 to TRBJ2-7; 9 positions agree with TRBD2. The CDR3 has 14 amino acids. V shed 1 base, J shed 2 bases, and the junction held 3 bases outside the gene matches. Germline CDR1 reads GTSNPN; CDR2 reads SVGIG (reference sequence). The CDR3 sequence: CAWSAGLATYEQYF. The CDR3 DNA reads TGTGCCTGGAGTGCCGGACTAGCGACCTACGAGCAGTACTTC.

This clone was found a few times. CDR3 sequence (DNA): TGTGCCTCGACGGACAGGGACAACGACTATGGCTACACCTTC. Translated, it gives CASTDRDNDYGYTF. J is TRBJ1-2 and V is TRBV19, with 8 bases lining up with TRBD1. The CDR3 covers 14 residues. Germline trimming cut 11 bases from V and 3 bases from J; bases unmatched to any gene: 11. Germline V CDR1 and CDR2: LNHDA, SQIVND (reference sequence).

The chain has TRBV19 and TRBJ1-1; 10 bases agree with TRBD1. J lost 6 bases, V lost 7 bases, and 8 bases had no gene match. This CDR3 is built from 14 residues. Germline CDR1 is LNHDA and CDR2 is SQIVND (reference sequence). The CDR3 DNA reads TGTGCCAGTATTAGGACAGGGGGAGACTCTGAAGCTTTCTTT. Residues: CASIRTGGDSEAFF.

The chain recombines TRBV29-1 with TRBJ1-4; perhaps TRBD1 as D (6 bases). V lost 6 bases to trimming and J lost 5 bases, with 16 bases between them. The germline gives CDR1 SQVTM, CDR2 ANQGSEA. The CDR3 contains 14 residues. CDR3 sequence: CSVAQGKGNEKLFF. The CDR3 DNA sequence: TGCAGCGTGGCACAGGGAAAGGGGAATGAAAAACTGTTTTTT.

DNA of the CDR3: TGTGCCAGCAGTTTAGGGGACAGGGGGGATAATCAGCCCCAGCATTTT. Its protein is CASSLGDRGDNQPQHF. V gene TRBV28 combines with J gene TRBJ1-5; 11 positions match TRBD1. V shed 2 bases and J 4 bases; nucleotides not matched to a gene: 4. CDR3 length: 16 residues. Germline V gene data show CDR1 as MDHEN and CDR2 as SYDVKM.

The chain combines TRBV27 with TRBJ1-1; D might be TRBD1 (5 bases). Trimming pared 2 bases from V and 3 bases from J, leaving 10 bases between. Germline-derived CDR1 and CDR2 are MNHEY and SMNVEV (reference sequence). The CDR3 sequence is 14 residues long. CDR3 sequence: CASSLQQAYTEAFF. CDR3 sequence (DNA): TGTGCCAGCAGTTTACAACAGGCTTACACTGAAGCTTTCTTT.

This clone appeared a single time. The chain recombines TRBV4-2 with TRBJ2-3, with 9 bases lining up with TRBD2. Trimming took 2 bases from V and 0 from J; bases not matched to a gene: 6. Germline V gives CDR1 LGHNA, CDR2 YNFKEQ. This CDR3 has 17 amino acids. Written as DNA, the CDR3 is TGTGCCAGCAGCCAACCCCCCCTAGCGGGAAGCACAGATACGCAGTATTTT. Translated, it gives CASSQPPLAGSTDTQYF.

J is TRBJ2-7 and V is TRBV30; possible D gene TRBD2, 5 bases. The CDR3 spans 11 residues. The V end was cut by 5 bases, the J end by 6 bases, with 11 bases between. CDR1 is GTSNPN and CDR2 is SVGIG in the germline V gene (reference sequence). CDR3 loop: CAWGSTSEQYF. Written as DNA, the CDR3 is TGTGCCTGGGGGAGTACCTCCGAGCAGTACTTC.

In DNA, the CDR3 is TGCGCCAGCGTGGGCGACAGGGCGACGGGAAACACCATATATTTT. Translated: CASVGDRATGNTIYF. This rearrangement joins TRBV10-1 to TRBJ1-3; 7 bases match TRBD1. The junction had 11 bases not matched to a gene; V was cut back by 8 bases and J by 4 bases. CDR1 is WNHNN and CDR2 is SYGVQD in the germline V gene (reference sequence). The CDR3 runs to 15 residues.